Below are 18 T cell receptor beta chains sequenced from a single sample in a study of T cells in Graves' hyperthyroidism and ophthalmopathy. Amplification yielded TCR beta CDR3 regions, with RNA transcripts as the source. First-round RT-PCR of the TCR CDR3 relied on the HTBI primer set. MiXCR, applied by TCRdb to the multiplex PCR reads, yields one record per CDR3 protein. The sample has roughly 500,000 distinct CDR3 sequences, approximately 25% seen once. The specimen sequenced was blood. These receptors were obtained from a woman aged 30 to 39 with Graves' ophthalmopathy.

This clonotype was seen at least ten times. The rearrangement uses TRBV2 and TRBJ1-1, with TRBD1 matching over 8 bases. Per the germline V gene, CDR1 is SNHLY and CDR2 is FYNNEI. The V and J ends lost 10 bases and 7 bases, in that order; junction bases with no gene match: 11. This CDR3 comprises 13 residues. The CDR3 sequence is CATRTGQLSEAFF. In DNA, the CDR3 is TGTGCCACCCGGACAGGGCAGCTGAGTGAAGCTTTCTTT.

The chain has TRBV19 and TRBJ1-5; no reliable D call. The germline gives CDR1 LNHDA, CDR2 SQIVND (reference sequence). This CDR3 is built from 12 residues. The V end was cut by 6 bases, the J end by 7 bases, with 10 bases between. CDR3 in amino acids: CASRPGVQPQHF. DNA of the CDR3: TGTGCCAGTAGACCAGGCGTACAGCCCCAGCATTTT.

At least ten counts were recorded for this clonotype. V usage is TRBV7-2 and J usage is TRBJ2-7; D is unclear. Trimming left V 2 bases short and J 0 bases short, with 8 bases between. This CDR3 has 14 amino acids. From germline, CDR1 is SGHTA and CDR2 FQGNSA. CDR3 loop: CASSLTRSSYEQYF. The CDR3 nucleotides read TGTGCCAGCAGCTTAACCAGGAGCTCCTACGAGCAGTACTTC. The full variable domain, its missing parts supplied by reference TRBV7-2 and TRBJ2-7, is GAGVSQSPSNKVTEKGKDVELRCDPISGHTALYWYRQSLGQGLEFLIYFQGNSAPDKSGLPSDRFSAERTGGSVSTLTIQRTQQEDSAVYLCASSLTRSSYEQYFGPGTRLTVT.

The chain carries TRBV28 and TRBJ2-2; 7 positions match TRBD1. V shed 4 bases and J 3 bases; nucleotides not matched to a gene: 8. CDR1 and CDR2 from the germline V gene are MDHEN and SYDVKM. The CDR3 is 16 amino acids. CDR3 protein: CASSSQGVGDTGELFF. DNA of the CDR3: TGTGCCAGCAGTTCCCAGGGGGTAGGAGACACCGGGGAGCTGTTTTTT. The variable domain in full, with the rest retrieved from reference TRBV28 and TRBJ2-2, is DVKVTQSSRYLVKRTGEKVFLECVQDMDHENMFWYRQDPGLGLRLIYFSYDVKMKEKGDIPEGYSVSREKKERFSLILESASTNQTSMYLCASSSQGVGDTGELFFGEGSRLTVL.

V gene TRBV6-2 or TRBV6-3 combines with J gene TRBJ2-2; D gene unclear. This CDR3 is 13 amino acids long. The germline V gene has CDR1 MNHEY and CDR2 SVGEGT. V gave up 8 bases and J gave up 1 base, with 8 bases separating them. As DNA, the CDR3 is TGTGCCAGCGTCGTGATGAACACCGGGGAGCTGTTTTTT. This sequence encodes CASVVMNTGELFF.

This clonotype was counted ten times or more. The chain recombines TRBV3-1 with TRBJ2-5, with D perhaps being TRBD1 or TRBD2 (5 bases each). CDR1 LGHDT and CDR2 YNNKEL come from the germline V gene (reference sequence). This CDR3 is 16 amino acids long. V dropped 0 bases and J dropped 5 bases, with 16 bases sitting between them. CDR3 sequence (DNA): TGTGCCAGCAGCCAAGATGGGGGACGGGATGCGGAGACCCAGTACTTC. Translated, it gives CASSQDGGRDAETQYF.

With regard to this clonotype: Mismatch with germline at one junction end may stem from a read error. This sequence joins TRBV11-2 and TRBJ2-7, with D unresolved. This CDR3 comprises 15 residues. The germline V gene has CDR1 SGHAT and CDR2 FQNNGV. As DNA, the CDR3 is TGTGCCGGCAGCTTGGGTTTGGCAGGAACCTACGAGCAGTACTTC. This encodes CAGSLGLAGTYEQYF. Looking up the rest from reference TRBV11-2 and TRBJ2-7 gives the full variable domain: EAGVAQSPRYKIIEKRQSVAFWCNPISGHATLYWYQQILGQGPKLLIQFQNNGVVDDSQLPKDRFSAERLKGVDSTLKIQPAKLEDSAVYLCAGSLGLAGTYEQYFGPGTRLTVT.

This clonotype was picked up many times. The gene calls are TRBV5-1 and TRBJ1-2; 8 bases map to TRBD1. Germline V gives CDR1 SGHRS, CDR2 YFSETQ. The CDR3 has 12 residues. V trimming: 4 bases; J trimming: 6 bases; junction bases outside the gene matches: 2. The CDR3: CASSVTGDGYTF. The CDR3 coding sequence is TGCGCCAGCAGCGTGACAGGGGATGGCTACACCTTC.

This clonotype was observed a handful of times. The chain has TRBV14 and TRBJ2-1; D is uncertain. Germline CDR1 SGHDN, CDR2 FVKESK. CDR3 length: 13 residues. Between the trimmed V and J ends, which lost 0 bases and 2 bases, there was a span of 2 bases. The CDR3 sequence: CASSQDAYNEQFF. CDR3 sequence (DNA): TGTGCCAGCAGCCAAGACGCCTACAATGAGCAGTTCTTC.

This clonotype showed up many times. The CDR3 reads CSVGQDRGKTQYF. In nucleotides, the CDR3 is TGCAGCGTAGGCCAGGACAGGGGAAAGACCCAGTACTTC. This chain connects TRBV29-1 to TRBJ2-5; 9 bases map to TRBD1. The length of the CDR3 is 13 residues. From germline, CDR1 is SQVTM and CDR2 ANQGSEA. J gave up 6 bases and V 6 bases, and 8 bases lay outside the gene matches.

With respect to this clonotype: A much larger clone lies one base from this, so it may be a read error. The chain combines TRBV3-1 with TRBJ1-2, with no clear D. The germline V and J ends were trimmed by 0 bases and 4 bases, with 9 bases remaining between them. Germline V gene sequence: CDR1 LGHDT, CDR2 YNNKEL (reference sequence). There are 14 residues in the CDR3. The CDR3 protein is CASSQDSRRYGYTF. CDR3 nucleotide sequence: TGTGCCAGCAGCCAAGATTCGAGGCGCTATGGCTACACCTTC.

This chain uses TRBV4-1 with TRBJ2-2; the match to TRBD2 covers 11 bases. The CDR3 sequence is 15 residues long. V trimming: 3 bases; J trimming: 5 bases; junction bases outside the gene matches: 2. Per the germline V gene, CDR1 is MGHRA and CDR2 is YSYEKL. Written as DNA, the CDR3 is TGCGCCAGCAGCCAGACTAGCGGGGCTACCGGGGAGCTGTTTTTT. The encoded protein is CASSQTSGATGELFF.

The chain couples TRBV4-1 to TRBJ2-5; D remains unclear. V lost 1 base, J lost 10 bases, and 13 bases lay in between. The CDR3 length is 13 residues. Germline V gene sequence: CDR1 MGHRA, CDR2 YSYEKL. In DNA, the CDR3 is TGCGCCAGCAGCCAAGCTGTTGAGTTGGTCCAGTACTTC. Residues: CASSQAVELVQYF.

This clonotype was observed once. The rearrangement links TRBV2 to TRBJ1-2, with D possibly being TRBD1 (5 bases). The CDR3 consists of 10 residues. Germline-derived CDR1 and CDR2 are SNHLY and FYNNEI. V was trimmed by 11 bases and J by 8 bases, leaving 12 bases between them. DNA of the CDR3: TGTGCCGCGGGGGTGGAGGGCTACACCTTC. Its protein product is CAAGVEGYTF.

The table lists this clonotype with many counts. The chain carries TRBV28 and TRBJ1-2, with D possibly being TRBD1 (5 bases). Germline values: CDR1 MDHEN, CDR2 SYDVKM. Between the trimmed V and J ends, which lost 5 bases and 4 bases, there was a span of 11 bases. This CDR3 is built from 13 residues. The CDR3 spells CASSPRVSYGYTF. The CDR3 DNA reads as TGTGCCAGCAGTCCCAGGGTTAGCTATGGCTACACCTTC.

This clonotype was detected ten times or more. The chain recombines TRBV6-2 or TRBV6-3 with TRBJ1-5; the match to TRBD1 covers 9 bases. Germline values: CDR1 MNHEY, CDR2 SVGEGT. The V segment lost 2 bases and the J segment 4 bases; nucleotides outside the gene matches: 6. This CDR3 is 16 amino acids long. This CDR3 is CASSYGGQGRNQPQHF. CDR3 bases: TGTGCCAGCAGTTACGGGGGACAGGGAAGGAATCAGCCCCAGCATTTT.

The rearrangement links TRBV5-1 to TRBJ2-7, with D possibly matching TRBD1 (5 bases). V lost 1 base to trimming and J lost 2 bases, with 13 bases between them. Germline values: CDR1 SGHRS, CDR2 YFSETQ. This CDR3 has 15 amino acids. CDR3 region: CASSLSPDKTYEQYF. As DNA, the CDR3 is TGCGCCAGCAGCTTGAGTCCGGACAAGACCTACGAGCAGTACTTC.

The sample holds many counts of this clonotype. The J gene is TRBJ2-7, the V gene TRBV11-2, with D possibly being TRBD2 (6 bases). V was cut by 4 bases and J by 7 bases, with 14 bases left in between. CDR1 is SGHAT and CDR2 is FQNNGV in the germline V gene. The CDR3 totals 13 residues. CDR3 region: CASSWEETYEQYF. The CDR3 coding sequence is TGTGCCAGCAGCTGGGAGGAGACTTATGAGCAGTACTTC.